The TCR beta chain described here comes from a study of blood T cell repertoires in COVID-19. With 5 bases clipped from V and 5 bases from J, the junction kept 6 bases outside the gene matches. Germline V gene sequence: CDR1 SGHTA, CDR2 FQGNSA. The CDR3 has 16 amino acids. Using immunoSEQ multiplex PCR, the repertoire was profiled, and TCRdb retains in-frame clones only, with some absent. The repertoire holds about 96,000 clones, with roughly 84% as singletons. This chain uses TRBV7-2 with TRBJ2-3, with 14 bases matching TRBD2. Sequenced sample: peripheral blood. This clonotype was sampled from a woman aged 55-69 years with acute or convalescent COVID-19. The CDR3 bases are TGTGCCAGCAGCCCGAGGACTAGCGGGGGGAAAGATACGCAGTATTTT. Amino acids: CASSPRTSGGKDTQYF.